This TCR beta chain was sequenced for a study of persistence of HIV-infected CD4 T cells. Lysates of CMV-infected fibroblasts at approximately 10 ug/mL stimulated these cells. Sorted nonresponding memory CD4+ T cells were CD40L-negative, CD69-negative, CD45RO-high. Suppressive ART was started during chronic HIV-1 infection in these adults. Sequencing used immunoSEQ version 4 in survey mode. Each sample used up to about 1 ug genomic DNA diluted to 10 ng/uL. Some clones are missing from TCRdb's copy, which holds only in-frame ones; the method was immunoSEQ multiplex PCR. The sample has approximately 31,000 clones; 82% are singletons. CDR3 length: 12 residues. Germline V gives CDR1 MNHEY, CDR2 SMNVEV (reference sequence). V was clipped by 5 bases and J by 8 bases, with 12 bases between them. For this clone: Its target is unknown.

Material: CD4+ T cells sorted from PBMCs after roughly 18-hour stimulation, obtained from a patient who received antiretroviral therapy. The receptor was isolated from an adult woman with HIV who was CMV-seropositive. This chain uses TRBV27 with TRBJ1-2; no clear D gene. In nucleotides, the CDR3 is TGTGCCAGCAGTAAAGGACCGGGGGGCTACACCTTC. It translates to CASSKGPGGYTF.